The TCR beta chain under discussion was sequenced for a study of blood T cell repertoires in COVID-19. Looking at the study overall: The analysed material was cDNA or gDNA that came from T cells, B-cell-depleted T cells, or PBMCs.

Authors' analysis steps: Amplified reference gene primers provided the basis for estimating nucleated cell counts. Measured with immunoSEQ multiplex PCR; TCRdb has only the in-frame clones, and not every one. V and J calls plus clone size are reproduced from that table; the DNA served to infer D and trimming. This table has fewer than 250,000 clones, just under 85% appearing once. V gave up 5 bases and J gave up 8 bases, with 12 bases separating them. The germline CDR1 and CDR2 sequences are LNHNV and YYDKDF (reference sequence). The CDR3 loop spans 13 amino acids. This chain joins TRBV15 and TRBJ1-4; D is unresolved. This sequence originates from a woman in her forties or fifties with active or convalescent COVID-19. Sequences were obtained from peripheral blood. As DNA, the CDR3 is TGTGCCACCAGCTCCCACGGGAAAGAAAAACTGTTTTTT. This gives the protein CATSSHGKEKLFF.